This T cell receptor (beta chain) comes out of a study of blood T cell repertoires in COVID-19. This clone was seen once. TCRdb's table, derived via immunoSEQ multiplex PCR, lists solely in-frame clones and lacks some. Seen here are approximately 50,000 clones, around 86% observed once, and the top ten hold 5.5% to 7.5%. After removal of 5 bases from V and 4 bases from J, the junction contained 4 bases not matched to a gene. The CDR3 contains 14 residues. The germline V gene encodes CDR1 MNHEY and CDR2 SVGAGI. This clonotype was obtained from a man aged 65 to 79 with active COVID-19. The sequenced material came from peripheral blood. This chain uses TRBV6-5 with TRBJ1-1, with TRBD1 matching 10 bases. DNA for the CDR3: TGTGCCAGCAGTCAGGGACAGGGGTTCACTGAAGCTTTCTTT. It yields the protein CASSQGQGFTEAFF.